This TCR beta chain was obtained from a study of blood T cell repertoires in COVID-19. Whole-study context: Italy, Spain and the United States were the sources of the convalescent and acute COVID-19 samples.

The CDR3 sequence is 13 residues long. Looked up from germline, CDR1 is LNHDA and CDR2 is SQIVND (reference sequence). V was clipped by 3 bases and J by 9 bases, with 12 bases between them. Only in-frame clones appear in the TCRdb table, and some are missing; sequencing was by immunoSEQ multiplex PCR. This sample has 150,000 or so clones, with approximately 95% found just once. The sequence was obtained from an older woman with COVID-19, enrolled during active disease. Material for sequencing was peripheral blood. V is TRBV19 and J is TRBJ1-5; possible D gene TRBD1, 5 bases. The CDR3 here is CASSMLQGSPQHF. CDR3 sequence (DNA): TGTGCCAGTAGTATGCTTCAGGGTTCGCCCCAGCATTTT.